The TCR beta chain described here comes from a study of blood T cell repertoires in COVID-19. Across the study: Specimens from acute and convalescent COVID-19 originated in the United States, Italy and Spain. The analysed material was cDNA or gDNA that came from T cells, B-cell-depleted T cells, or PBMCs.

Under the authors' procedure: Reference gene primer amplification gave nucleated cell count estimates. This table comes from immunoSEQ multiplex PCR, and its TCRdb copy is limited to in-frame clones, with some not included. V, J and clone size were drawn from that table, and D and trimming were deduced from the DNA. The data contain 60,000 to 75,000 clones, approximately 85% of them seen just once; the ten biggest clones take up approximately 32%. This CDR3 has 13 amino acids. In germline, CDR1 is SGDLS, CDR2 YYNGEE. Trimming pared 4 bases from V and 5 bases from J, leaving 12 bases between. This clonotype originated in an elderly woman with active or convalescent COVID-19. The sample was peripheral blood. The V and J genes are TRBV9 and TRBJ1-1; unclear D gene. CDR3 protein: CASSFSVSTEAFF. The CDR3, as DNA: TGTGCCAGCAGCTTTTCCGTATCTACTGAAGCTTTCTTT.